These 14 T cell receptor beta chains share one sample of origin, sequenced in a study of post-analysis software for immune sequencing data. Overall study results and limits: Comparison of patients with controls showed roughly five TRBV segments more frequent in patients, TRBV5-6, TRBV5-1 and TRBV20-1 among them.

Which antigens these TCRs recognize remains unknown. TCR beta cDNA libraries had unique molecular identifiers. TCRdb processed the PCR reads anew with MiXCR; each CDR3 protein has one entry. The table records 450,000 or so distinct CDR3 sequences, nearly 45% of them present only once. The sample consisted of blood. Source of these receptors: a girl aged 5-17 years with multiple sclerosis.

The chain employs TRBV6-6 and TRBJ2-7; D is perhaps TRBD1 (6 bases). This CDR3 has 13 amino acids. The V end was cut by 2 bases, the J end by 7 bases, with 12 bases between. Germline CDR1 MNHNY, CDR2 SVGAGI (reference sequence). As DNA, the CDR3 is TGTGCCAGCAGTTACAACAGGGATAATGAGCAGTACTTC. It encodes CASSYNRDNEQYF.

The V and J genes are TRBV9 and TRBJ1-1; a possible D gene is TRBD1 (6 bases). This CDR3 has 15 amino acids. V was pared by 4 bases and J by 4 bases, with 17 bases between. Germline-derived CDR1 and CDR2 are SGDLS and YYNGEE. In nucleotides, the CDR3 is TGTGCCAGCAGCCCATCCAGGGGAGAGGCCACTGAAGCTTTCTTT. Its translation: CASSPSRGEATEAFF.

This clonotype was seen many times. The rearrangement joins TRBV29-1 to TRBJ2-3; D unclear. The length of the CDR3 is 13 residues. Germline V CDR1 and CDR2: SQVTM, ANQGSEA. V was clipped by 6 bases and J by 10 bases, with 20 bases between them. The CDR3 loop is CSVDYPNGDAQYF. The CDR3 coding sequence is TGCAGCGTCGATTATCCCAACGGAGACGCGCAGTATTTT.

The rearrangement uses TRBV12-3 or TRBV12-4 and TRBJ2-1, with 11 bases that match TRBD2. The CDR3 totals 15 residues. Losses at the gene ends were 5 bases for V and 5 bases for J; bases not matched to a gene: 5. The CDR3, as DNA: TGTGCCAGCAGTCCACAGGGACTAGCGGACAATGAGCAGTTCTTC. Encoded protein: CASSPQGLADNEQFF.

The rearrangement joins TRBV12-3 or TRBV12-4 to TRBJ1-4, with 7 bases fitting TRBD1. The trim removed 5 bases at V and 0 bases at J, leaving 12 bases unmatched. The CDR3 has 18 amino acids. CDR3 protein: CASSMMTGFEATNEKLFF. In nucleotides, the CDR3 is TGTGCCAGCAGTATGATGACAGGGTTCGAAGCAACTAATGAAAAACTGTTTTTT.

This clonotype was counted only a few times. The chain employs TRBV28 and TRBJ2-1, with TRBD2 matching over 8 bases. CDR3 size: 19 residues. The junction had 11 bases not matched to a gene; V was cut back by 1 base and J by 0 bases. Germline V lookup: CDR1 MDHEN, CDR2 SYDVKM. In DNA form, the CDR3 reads TGTGCCAGCAGTTTATACCCCCTGGTGGCGGGAGGCTCCTACAATGAGCAGTTCTTC. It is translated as CASSLYPLVAGGSYNEQFF.

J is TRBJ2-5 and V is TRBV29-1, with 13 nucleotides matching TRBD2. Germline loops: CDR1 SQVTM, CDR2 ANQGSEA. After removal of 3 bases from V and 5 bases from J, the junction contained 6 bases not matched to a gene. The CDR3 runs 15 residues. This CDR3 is CSVDGTSGNMETQYF. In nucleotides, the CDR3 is TGCAGCGTTGACGGGACTAGCGGGAACATGGAGACCCAGTACTTC. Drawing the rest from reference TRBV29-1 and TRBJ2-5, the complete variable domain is SAVISQKPSRDICQRGTSLTIQCQVDSQVTMMFWYRQQPGQSLTLIATANQGSEATYESGFVIDKFPISRPNLTFSTLTVSNMSPEDSSIYLCSVDGTSGNMETQYFGPGTRLLVL.

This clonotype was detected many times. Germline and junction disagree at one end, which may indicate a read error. The CDR3 protein is CASSLDGNPPQHF. The CDR3 nucleotides are TGCGCCAGCAGCTTGGATGGGAATCCGCCCCAGCATTTT. This chain links TRBV5-1 with TRBJ1-5; D is unresolved. Germline-derived CDR1 and CDR2 are SGHRS and YFSETQ. CDR3 length: 13 amino acids.

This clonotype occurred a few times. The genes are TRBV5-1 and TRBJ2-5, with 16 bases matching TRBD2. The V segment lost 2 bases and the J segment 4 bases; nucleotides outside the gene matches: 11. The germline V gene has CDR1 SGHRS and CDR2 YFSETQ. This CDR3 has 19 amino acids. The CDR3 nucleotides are TGCGCCAGCAGCTTAGCCCTCGGGACTAGCGGGAGGGCCAGAGAGACCCAGTACTTC. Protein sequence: CASSLALGTSGRARETQYF.

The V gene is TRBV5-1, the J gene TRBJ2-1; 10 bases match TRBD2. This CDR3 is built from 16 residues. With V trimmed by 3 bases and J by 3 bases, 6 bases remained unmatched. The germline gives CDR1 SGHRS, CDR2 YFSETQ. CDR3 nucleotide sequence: TGCGCCAGCAGCTGGCGGTCTAGCGGGAGCTACAATGAGCAGTTCTTC. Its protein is CASSWRSSGSYNEQFF.

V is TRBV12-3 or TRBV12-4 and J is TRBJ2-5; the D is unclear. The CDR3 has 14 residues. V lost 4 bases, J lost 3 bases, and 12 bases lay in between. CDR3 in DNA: TGTGCCAGCAGTTCACCTTTGGTAGAAGAGACCCAGTACTTC. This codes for CASSSPLVEETQYF.

CDR3: CASSEYKRAEAFF. The CDR3 bases are TGTGCCAGCAGTGAATATAAGAGGGCGGAAGCTTTCTTT. This sequence joins TRBV25-1 and TRBJ1-1; D gene ambiguous. V lost 0 bases and J lost 8, with 10 bases in between. The CDR3 runs 13 residues. Germline values: CDR1 MGHDK, CDR2 SYGVNS.

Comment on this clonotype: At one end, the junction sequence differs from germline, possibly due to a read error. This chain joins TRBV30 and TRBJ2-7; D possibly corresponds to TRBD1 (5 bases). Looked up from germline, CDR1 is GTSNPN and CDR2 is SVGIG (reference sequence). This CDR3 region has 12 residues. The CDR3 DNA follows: TGTGCCTGCCACGACAGCCGCTACGCGCAGTACTTC. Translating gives CACHDSRYAQYF.

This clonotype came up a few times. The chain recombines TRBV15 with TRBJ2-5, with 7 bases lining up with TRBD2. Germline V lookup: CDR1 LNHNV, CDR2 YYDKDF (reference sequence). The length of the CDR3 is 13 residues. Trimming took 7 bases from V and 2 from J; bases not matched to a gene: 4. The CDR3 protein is CATTAGDQETQYF. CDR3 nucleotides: TGTGCCACCACCGCGGGGGATCAAGAGACCCAGTACTTC.